Reported below is one TCR beta chain. These data originate in a study of blood T cell repertoires in COVID-19. Background on the study: Acute and convalescent COVID-19 samples came from the United States, Italy and Spain.

Per the study methods: Researchers report that nucleated cell counts were estimated from reference gene primer amplification. TCRdb keeps only in-frame clones here, not all; method: immunoSEQ multiplex PCR. The V and J calls and clone size are taken from that table; D and trimming were inferred from the DNA. The sample lists under 500,000 clones, 87% occurring once. The participants were between about 18 and 89 years old and came from about two dozen US areas. Grouping used clinical history reported by participants in a survey and questionnaire. The clonotype comes from a woman between 18 and 29 years old with acute COVID-19. Sequencing used PBMCs or T cells enriched from blood (not recorded which).

The CDR3 coding sequence is TGTGCCAGCAGCGTAGGACTAGTCTCCTACGAGCAGTACTTC. Amino acids: CASSVGLVSYEQYF. V is TRBV9 and J is TRBJ2-7, with D possibly matching TRBD2 (6 bases). This CDR3 contains 14 residues. The V end was cut by 0 bases, the J end by 0 bases, with 7 bases between. CDR1 SGDLS and CDR2 YYNGEE come from the germline V gene.